The sequence of this T cell receptor beta chain was determined in a study of response to subunit inactivated influenza vaccine. TCRdb re-called the RT-PCR reads with MiXCR, one entry per CDR3 protein. Here the sample spans around 570,000 distinct CDR3 sequences, roughly 8.2% being singletons. The CDR3 runs to 15 residues. CDR1 DFQATT and CDR2 SNEGSKA come from the germline V gene (reference sequence). V was clipped by 5 bases and J by 0 bases, with 17 bases between them. With regard to this clonotype: Its antigen is not identified.

Study-wide points: Each seasonal influenza vaccination, the authors suggested, recruits few new T cells.

The chain recombines TRBV20-1 with TRBJ2-7; possible D gene TRBD1, 6 bases. This TCR came from a man in his fifties or sixties who received an inactivated influenza vaccine. This specimen consisted of PBMCs from blood, obtained 23 months after vaccination. The CDR3 coding sequence is TGCAGTGCTCCCCCCGCCGGACAGTTCTCCTACGAGCAGTACTTC. It encodes CSAPPAGQFSYEQYF.